These 10 T cell receptor beta chains were sequenced from one sample in a study of metastatic and nonmetastatic thyroid tumors. Until they underwent thyroid surgery, no patient had received any treatment. TCRdb reassembled clones from the PCR reads with MiXCR. The profile shows under 35,000 clones, less than 30% of them singletons. Sequenced input: blood. The receptors shown here come from a female donor with papillary thyroid cancer or a benign thyroid nodule (not recorded which). Some clones in this sample may be carry-over from other donors' samples.

This clone has just a few counts. The chain uses TRBV11-2 and TRBJ2-7; perhaps D is TRBD1 or TRBD2 (5 bases each). Germline V gives CDR1 SGHAT, CDR2 FQNNGV. With 4 bases removed from V and 3 bases from J, the gap between germline ends came to 16 bases. This CDR3 contains 15 residues. DNA of the CDR3: TGTGCCAGCAGCTCATCCGGGGCACACCTCTACGAGCAGTACTTC. Translation: CASSSSGAHLYEQYF.

This clone was seen only a few times. The chain combines TRBV6-1 with TRBJ2-6; D is perhaps TRBD2 (5 bases). Trimming took off 6 bases at V and 5 bases at J, with 5 bases between the two ends. The germline V gene has CDR1 MNHNS and CDR2 SASEGT. CDR3 length equals 12 residues. CDR3 in amino acids: CASRDWANVLTF. The CDR3 DNA reads TGTGCCAGCAGGGACTGGGCCAACGTCCTGACTTTC.

Many counts were recorded for this clone. The rearrangement uses TRBV10-3 and TRBJ2-6; TRBD1 aligns across 11 bases. The V gene's germline CDR1 is ENHRY and CDR2 SYGVKD. This CDR3 has 15 amino acids. V dropped 10 bases and J dropped 2; count of bases not matched to a gene: 4. The CDR3 DNA follows: TGTGCCACTGGACAGGGGGCGACTGGGGCCAACGTCCTGACTTTC. This encodes CATGQGATGANVLTF.

At least ten counts were recorded for this clone. This chain uses TRBV20-1 with TRBJ2-5; TRBD2 matches 10 bases. Trimming removed 0 bases from V and 5 bases from J; junction bases left unmatched: 15. Germline lookup yields CDR1 DFQATT and CDR2 SNEGSKA (reference sequence). CDR3 length: 18 amino acids. For the CDR3, the DNA is TGCAGTGCTAGAGATGCAGGGGGACTTAGCGGGAGGCGTGAGACCCAGTACTTC. Its protein is CSARDAGGLSGRRETQYF.

With regard to this clone: This sequence may be a read error, since a much larger clone differs from it by one base. This specimen includes other DNA sequences encoding the same CDR3. The CDR3 protein is CSARPLGSTDAQYF. For the CDR3, the DNA is TGCAGTGCTAGACCTCTAGGTAGCACAGATGCGCAGTATTTT. The chain carries TRBV20-1 and TRBJ2-3, with D uncertain. Germline CDR1 is DFQATT and CDR2 is SNEGSKA (reference sequence). The CDR3 loop spans 14 amino acids.

By share of the sample, this clone is medium-sized. At the DNA level, this CDR3 is encoded by other sequences in the same sample as well. This sequence joins TRBV12-3 or TRBV12-4 and TRBJ1-1, with D perhaps matching TRBD1 (5 bases). The CDR3 consists of 12 residues. V was cut by 2 bases and J by 6 bases, with 7 bases left in between. CDR3 loop: CASSLLGAEAFF. The CDR3 region has the DNA TGTGCCAGCAGTTTATTAGGGGCTGAAGCTTTCTTT.

Here the CDR3 DNA reads TGTGCCAGCCCGCACACGGACAGGTCGAACACCGGGGAGCTGTTTTTT. Amino acids: CASPHTDRSNTGELFF. The V gene is TRBV18, the J gene TRBJ2-2; 7 positions match TRBD1. After removal of 8 bases from V and 0 bases from J, the junction contained 9 bases not matched to a gene. Germline V gene data show CDR1 as KGHSH and CDR2 as LQKENI. CDR3 length: 16 residues.

This clone has at least ten counts. The rearrangement joins TRBV10-3 to TRBJ2-5; maybe TRBD1 (5 bases). Deletions cut 10 bases from V and 5 bases from J, with 14 bases between. Germline assignment: CDR1 ENHRY and CDR2 SYGVKD. The CDR3 has 12 amino acids. CDR3 DNA sequence: TGTGCCACTAGTCCAGGGTTGGAGACCCAGTACTTC. Its translation is CATSPGLETQYF.

V gene TRBV5-1 combines with J gene TRBJ2-2; D is ambiguous. CDR1 SGHRS and CDR2 YFSETQ come from the germline V gene. With 1 base removed from V and 4 bases from J, the gap between germline ends came to 11 bases. The length of the CDR3 is 15 residues. For the CDR3, the DNA is TGCGCCAGCAGCTTGTGGAACAGTTTCACCGGGGAGCTGTTTTTT. Its protein product is CASSLWNSFTGELFF.

This sequence joins TRBV6-1 and TRBJ1-6, with a weak D call TRBD1 (5 bases). V was trimmed by 7 bases and J by 6 bases, leaving 16 bases between them. Germline CDR1 reads MNHNS; CDR2 reads SASEGT. The CDR3 covers 15 residues. CDR3 loop: CASIPSGGSNSPLHF. DNA of the CDR3: TGTGCCAGCATCCCCTCGGGGGGGAGTAATTCACCCCTCCACTTT.